One sample yielded the 6 T cell receptor beta chains listed below, sequenced in a study of T cell repertoires in cytomegalovirus infection. From the reads, TCRdb called clonotypes with MiXCR, one entry per CDR3 protein. The table includes about a million distinct CDR3 sequences, around a third detected once. These receptors' antigens are unknown. The source was cultured CD8+ T cells from PBMCs, collected from culture after CMV antigen stimulation. Every receptor here comes from a human donor in good health (CMV status not recorded). Some clones in this sample may be carry-over from other donors' samples.

The chain recombines TRBV10-1 with TRBJ1-2; D is undetermined. Trimming took 3 bases from V and 1 from J, leaving 9 bases between them. The CDR3 has 14 amino acids. Per germline, CDR1 WNHNN and CDR2 SYGVQD (reference sequence). CDR3 protein: CASSDSLDNYGYTF. Here the CDR3 DNA reads TGCGCCAGCAGTGATTCGCTGGATAACTATGGCTACACCTTC.

This clonotype has ten or more counts. This chain connects TRBV7-9 to TRBJ2-1; 8 bases match TRBD1. Per the germline V gene, CDR1 is SEHNR and CDR2 is FQNEAQ (reference sequence). The CDR3 is 14 residues long. J was trimmed by 9 bases and V by 5 bases; bases with no gene match: 9. CDR3: CASSDLTGVAEQFF. The CDR3 DNA is TGTGCCAGCAGCGATTTGACAGGGGTAGCTGAGCAGTTCTTC.

The chain recombines TRBV20-1 with TRBJ1-5; TRBD1 aligns across 7 bases. The CDR3 totals 15 residues. The V gene end was trimmed by 5 bases and the J gene end by 4 bases; junction bases not matched to a gene: 11. CDR1 and CDR2 from the germline V gene are DFQATT and SNEGSKA (reference sequence). The CDR3 coding sequence is TGCAGTGCTTTGGCACCGGGACAGTCGAATCAGCCCCAGCATTTT. Amino acid sequence: CSALAPGQSNQPQHF.

The chain employs TRBV12-3 or TRBV12-4 and TRBJ2-5, with a possible D match to TRBD1 (5 bases). Trimming stripped 3 bases from V and 0 bases from J, with 23 bases between. The CDR3 is made up of 19 amino acids. Here the CDR3 reads CASSFPSAGYAQYQETQYF. The DNA for the CDR3 is TGTGCCAGCAGTTTCCCCTCTGCAGGGTACGCCCAGTACCAAGAGACCCAGTACTTC.

V is TRBV4-3 and J is TRBJ2-1; the match to TRBD1 covers 12 bases. The junction had 9 bases not matched to a gene; V was cut back by 0 bases and J by 9 bases. The CDR3 has 17 amino acids. Germline CDR1 is LGHNA and CDR2 is YSLEER. The CDR3: CASSQDDGGQGAFEQFF. Written as DNA, the CDR3 is TGCGCCAGCAGCCAAGATGACGGGGGACAGGGGGCATTTGAGCAGTTCTTC.

This clonotype was seen only once. The chain combines TRBV29-1 with TRBJ2-7; D possibly corresponds to TRBD2 (6 bases). The CDR3 extends over 13 amino acids. Germline assignment: CDR1 SQVTM and CDR2 ANQGSEA. V was clipped by 4 bases and J by 7 bases, with 17 bases between them. CDR3 nucleotides: TGCAGCGTTGTGGAGGGAACGGTCGGTGAGCAGTACGTC. Residues: CSVVEGTVGEQYV.